This T cell receptor (beta chain) was observed in a study of neurological immune-mediated disorders. Stated time point: technical triplicate 3. TCRdb re-analysed the 5' RACE reads in MiXCR, keeping a single row per CDR3 protein. This repertoire shows under 45,000 distinct CDR3 sequences, 20% to 25% found once; its top ten account for 3.5% to 5%. In its sample, this clonotype was seen many times. The V gene lost 5 bases and the J gene lost 2 bases, with 7 bases spanning the gap. From germline, CDR1 is WSHSY and CDR2 SAAADI. This CDR3 spans 13 amino acids. The receptor was isolated from a man aged 55-75 years with HTLV-1-associated myelopathy (HAM/TSP). The V gene is TRBV10-2, the J gene TRBJ2-4; no reliable D call. Sequencing used PBMCs. CDR3 bases: TGCGCCAGCAGTATAGAGTCCAAAAACATTCAGTACTTC. Its translation: CASSIESKNIQYF.